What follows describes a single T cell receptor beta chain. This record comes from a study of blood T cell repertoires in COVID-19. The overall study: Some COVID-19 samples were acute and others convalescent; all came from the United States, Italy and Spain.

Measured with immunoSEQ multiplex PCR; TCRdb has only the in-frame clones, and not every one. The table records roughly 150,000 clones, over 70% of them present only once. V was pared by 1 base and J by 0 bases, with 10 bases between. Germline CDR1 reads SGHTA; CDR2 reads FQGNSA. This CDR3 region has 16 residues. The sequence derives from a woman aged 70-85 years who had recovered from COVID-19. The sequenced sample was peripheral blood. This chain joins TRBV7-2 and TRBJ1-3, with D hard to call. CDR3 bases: TGTGCCAGCAGCTTAGGAGGCAGAAACTCTGGAAACACCATATATTTT. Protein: CASSLGGRNSGNTIYF.